This entry features one TCR beta chain sequence. Germline CDR1 and CDR2: WNHNN and SYGVQD (reference sequence). The CDR3 runs 15 residues. The germline V and J ends were trimmed by 0 bases and 5 bases, with 13 bases remaining between them. In the original analysis: Reference gene primer amplification gave nucleated cell count estimates. TCRdb's copy holds only in-frame clones and misses some; the assay was immunoSEQ multiplex PCR. That table is the source of V, J and clone size, and D and trimming were worked out from the DNA. The sample includes fewer than 400,000 clones, roughly 85% of them seen just once. The data stem from a study of blood T cell repertoires in COVID-19.

The chain recombines TRBV10-1 with TRBJ1-1, with D possibly matching TRBD1 (6 bases). The sequence was obtained from a woman in her 30s who had been exposed to COVID-19. The sample comprised PBMCs or T cells enriched from blood (not recorded which). CDR3 protein: CASSESRGHQTEAFF. The CDR3 DNA reads TGCGCCAGCAGTGAGTCGAGGGGACATCAGACTGAAGCTTTCTTT.